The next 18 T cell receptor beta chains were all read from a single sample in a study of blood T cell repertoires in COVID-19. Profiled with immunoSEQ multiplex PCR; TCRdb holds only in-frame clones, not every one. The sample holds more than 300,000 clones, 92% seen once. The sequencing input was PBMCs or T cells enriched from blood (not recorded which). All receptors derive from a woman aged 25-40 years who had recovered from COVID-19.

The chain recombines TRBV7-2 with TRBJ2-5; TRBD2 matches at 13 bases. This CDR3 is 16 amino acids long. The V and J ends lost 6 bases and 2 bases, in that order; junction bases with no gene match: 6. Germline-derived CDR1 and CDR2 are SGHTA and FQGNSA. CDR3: CASRRTSGSNQETQYF. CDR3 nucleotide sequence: TGTGCCAGCAGGCGGACTAGCGGGAGTAATCAAGAGACCCAGTACTTC.

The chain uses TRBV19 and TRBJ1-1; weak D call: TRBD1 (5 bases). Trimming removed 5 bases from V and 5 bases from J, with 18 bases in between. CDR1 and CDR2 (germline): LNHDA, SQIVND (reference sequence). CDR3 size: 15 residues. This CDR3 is CASSANQGGRTEAFF. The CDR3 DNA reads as TGTGCCAGTAGTGCCAACCAGGGAGGTAGAACTGAAGCTTTCTTT.

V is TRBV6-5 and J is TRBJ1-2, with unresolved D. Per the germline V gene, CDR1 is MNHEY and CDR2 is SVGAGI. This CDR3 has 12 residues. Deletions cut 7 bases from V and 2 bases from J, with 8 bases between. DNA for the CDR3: TGTGCCAGCACCTCGGGAAACTATGGCTACACCTTC. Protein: CASTSGNYGYTF.

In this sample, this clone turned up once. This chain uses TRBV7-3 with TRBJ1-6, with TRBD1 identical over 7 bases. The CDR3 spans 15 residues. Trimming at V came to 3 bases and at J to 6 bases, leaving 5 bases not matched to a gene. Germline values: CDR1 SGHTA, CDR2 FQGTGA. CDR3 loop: CASSFSGQTNSPLHF. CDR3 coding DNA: TGTGCCAGCAGCTTCTCGGGACAGACTAATTCACCCCTCCACTTT.

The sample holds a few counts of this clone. CDR3 sequence: CAWSGRGVNTGELFF. For the CDR3, the DNA is TGTGCCTGGAGTGGGAGAGGAGTGAACACCGGGGAGCTGTTTTTT. The chain uses TRBV30 and TRBJ2-2, with no clear D. The CDR3 contains 15 residues. Trimming left V 1 base short and J 1 base short, with 10 bases between. Per germline, CDR1 GTSNPN and CDR2 SVGIG (reference sequence). Full variable domain (missing parts from reference TRBV30 and TRBJ2-2): SQTIHQWPATLVQPVGSPLSLECTVEGTSNPNLYWYRQAAGRGLQLLFYSVGIGQISSEVPQNLSASRPQDRQFILSSKKLLLSDSGFYLCAWSGRGVNTGELFFGEGSRLTVL.

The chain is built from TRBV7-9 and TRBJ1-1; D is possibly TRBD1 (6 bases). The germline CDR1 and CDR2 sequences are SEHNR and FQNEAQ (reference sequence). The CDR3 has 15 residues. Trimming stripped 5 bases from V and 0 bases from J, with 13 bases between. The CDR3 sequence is CASSPSQGMNTEAFF. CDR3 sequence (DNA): TGTGCCAGCAGCCCTTCCCAGGGGATGAACACTGAAGCTTTCTTT.

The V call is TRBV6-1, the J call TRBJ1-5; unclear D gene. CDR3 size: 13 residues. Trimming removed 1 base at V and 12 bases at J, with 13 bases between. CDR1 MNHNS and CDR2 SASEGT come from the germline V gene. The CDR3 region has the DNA TGTGCCAGCAGTGAAGACATGGGAGCCCTCCAGCATTTT. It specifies CASSEDMGALQHF.

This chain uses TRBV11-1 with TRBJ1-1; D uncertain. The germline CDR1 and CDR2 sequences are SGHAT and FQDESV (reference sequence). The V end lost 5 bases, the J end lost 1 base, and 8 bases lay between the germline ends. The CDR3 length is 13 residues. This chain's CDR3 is CASSRHRNTEAFF. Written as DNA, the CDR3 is TGTGCCAGCAGCCGCCACAGGAACACTGAAGCTTTCTTT. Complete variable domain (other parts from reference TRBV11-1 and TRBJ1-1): EAEVAQSPRYKITEKSQAVAFWCDPISGHATLYWYRQILGQGPELLVQFQDESVVDDSQLPKDRFSAERLKGVDSTLKIQPAELGDSAMYLCASSRHRNTEAFFGQGTRLTVV.

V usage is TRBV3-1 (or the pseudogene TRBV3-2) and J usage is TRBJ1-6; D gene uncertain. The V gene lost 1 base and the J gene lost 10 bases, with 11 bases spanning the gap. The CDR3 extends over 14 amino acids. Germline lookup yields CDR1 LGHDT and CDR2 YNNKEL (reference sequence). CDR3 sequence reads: CASSQVTARSPLHF. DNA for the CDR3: TGTGCCAGCAGCCAAGTAACGGCCAGGTCACCCCTCCACTTT.

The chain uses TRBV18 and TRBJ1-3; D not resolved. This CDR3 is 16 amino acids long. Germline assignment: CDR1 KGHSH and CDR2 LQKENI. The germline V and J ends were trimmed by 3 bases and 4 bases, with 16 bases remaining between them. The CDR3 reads CASSPTPGSPGNTIYF. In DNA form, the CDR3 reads TGTGCCAGCTCACCCACACCGGGATCGCCCGGAAACACCATATATTTT.

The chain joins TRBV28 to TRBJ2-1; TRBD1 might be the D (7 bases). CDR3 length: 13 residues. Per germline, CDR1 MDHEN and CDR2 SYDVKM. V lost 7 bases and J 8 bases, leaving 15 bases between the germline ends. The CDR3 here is CASTGGYLDEQFF. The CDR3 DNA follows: TGTGCCAGCACAGGGGGGTACCTGGATGAGCAGTTCTTC.

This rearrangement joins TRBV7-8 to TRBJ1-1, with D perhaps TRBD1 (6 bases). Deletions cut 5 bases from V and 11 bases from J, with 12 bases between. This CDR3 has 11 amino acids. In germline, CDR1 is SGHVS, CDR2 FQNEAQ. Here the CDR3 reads CASSRGTNAFF. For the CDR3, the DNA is TGTGCCAGCAGCCGCGGGACAAATGCTTTCTTT.

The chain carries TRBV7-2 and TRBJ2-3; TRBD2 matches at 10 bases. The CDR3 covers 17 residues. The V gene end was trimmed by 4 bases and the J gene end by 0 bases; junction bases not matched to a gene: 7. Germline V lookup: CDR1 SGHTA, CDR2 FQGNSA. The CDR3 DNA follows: TGTGCCAGCAGCTCGAGGACTAGCGGAGTTAGCACAGATACGCAGTATTTT. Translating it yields CASSSRTSGVSTDTQYF.

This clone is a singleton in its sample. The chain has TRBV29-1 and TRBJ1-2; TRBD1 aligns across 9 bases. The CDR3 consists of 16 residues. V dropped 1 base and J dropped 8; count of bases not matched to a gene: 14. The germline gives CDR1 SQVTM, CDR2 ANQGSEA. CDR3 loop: CSVEAISEGQGRGYTF. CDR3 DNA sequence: TGCAGCGTTGAAGCGATTTCCGAGGGACAGGGTCGAGGCTACACCTTC.

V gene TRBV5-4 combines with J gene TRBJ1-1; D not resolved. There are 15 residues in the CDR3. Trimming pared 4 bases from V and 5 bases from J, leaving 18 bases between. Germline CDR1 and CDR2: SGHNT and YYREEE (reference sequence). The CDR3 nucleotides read TGTGCCAGCAGCCTGGCTCCGGACTGGGGTACTGAAGCTTTCTTT. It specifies CASSLAPDWGTEAFF. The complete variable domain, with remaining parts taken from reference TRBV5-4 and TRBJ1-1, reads ETGVTQSPTHLIKTRGQQVTLRCSSQSGHNTVSWYQQALGQGPQFIFQYYREEENGRGNFPPRFSGLQFPNYSSELNVNALELDDSALYLCASSLAPDWGTEAFFGQGTRLTVV.

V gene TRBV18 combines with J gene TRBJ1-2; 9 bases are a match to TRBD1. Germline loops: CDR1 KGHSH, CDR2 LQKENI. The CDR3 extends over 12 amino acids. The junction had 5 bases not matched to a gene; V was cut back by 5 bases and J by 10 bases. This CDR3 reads CASSGDRETYTF. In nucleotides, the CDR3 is TGTGCCAGCTCAGGGGACAGGGAAACCTACACCTTC.

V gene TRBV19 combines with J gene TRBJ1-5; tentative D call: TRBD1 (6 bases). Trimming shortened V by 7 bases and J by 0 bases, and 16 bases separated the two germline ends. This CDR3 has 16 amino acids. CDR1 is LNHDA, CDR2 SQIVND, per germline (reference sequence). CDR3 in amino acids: CASTWGRGNSNQPQHF. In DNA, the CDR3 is TGTGCCAGTACGTGGGGGCGGGGGAATAGCAATCAGCCCCAGCATTTT. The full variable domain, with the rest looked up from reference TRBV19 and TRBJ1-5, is DGGITQSPKYLFRKEGQNVTLSCEQNLNHDAMYWYRQDPGQGLRLIYYSQIVNDFQKGDIAEGYSVSREKKESFPLTVTSAQKNPTAFYLCASTWGRGNSNQPQHFGDGTRLSIL.

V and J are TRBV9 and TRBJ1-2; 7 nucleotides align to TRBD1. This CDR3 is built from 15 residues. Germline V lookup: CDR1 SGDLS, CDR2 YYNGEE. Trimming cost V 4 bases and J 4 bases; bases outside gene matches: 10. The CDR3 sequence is CASSPSSRDSYGYTF. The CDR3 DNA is TGTGCCAGCAGCCCCTCCTCCCGGGACAGCTATGGCTACACCTTC.